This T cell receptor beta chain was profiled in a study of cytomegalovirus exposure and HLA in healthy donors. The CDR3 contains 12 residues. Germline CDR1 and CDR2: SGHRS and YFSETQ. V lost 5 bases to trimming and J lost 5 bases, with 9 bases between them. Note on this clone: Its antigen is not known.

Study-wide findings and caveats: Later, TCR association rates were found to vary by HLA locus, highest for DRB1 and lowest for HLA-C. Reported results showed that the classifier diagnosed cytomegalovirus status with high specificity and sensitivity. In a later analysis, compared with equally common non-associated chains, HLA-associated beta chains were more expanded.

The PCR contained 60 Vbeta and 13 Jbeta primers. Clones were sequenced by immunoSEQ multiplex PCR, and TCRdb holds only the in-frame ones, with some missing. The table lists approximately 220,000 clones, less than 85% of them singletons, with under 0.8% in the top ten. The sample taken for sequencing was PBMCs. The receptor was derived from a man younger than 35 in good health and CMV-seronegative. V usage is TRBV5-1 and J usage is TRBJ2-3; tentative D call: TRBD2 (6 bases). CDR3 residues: CASRPEGDTQYF. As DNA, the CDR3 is TGCGCCAGCAGACCGGAGGGAGATACGCAGTATTTT.